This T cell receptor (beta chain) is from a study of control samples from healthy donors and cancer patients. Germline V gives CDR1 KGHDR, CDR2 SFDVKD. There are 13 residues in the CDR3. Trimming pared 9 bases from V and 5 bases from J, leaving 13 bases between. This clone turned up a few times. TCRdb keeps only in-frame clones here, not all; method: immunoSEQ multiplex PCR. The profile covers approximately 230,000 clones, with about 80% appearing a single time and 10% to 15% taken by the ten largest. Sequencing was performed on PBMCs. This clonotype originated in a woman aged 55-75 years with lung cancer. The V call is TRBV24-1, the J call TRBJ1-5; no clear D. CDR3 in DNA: TGTGCCACCCAAAAACAAGGCGATCAGCCCCAGCATTTT. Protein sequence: CATQKQGDQPQHF.